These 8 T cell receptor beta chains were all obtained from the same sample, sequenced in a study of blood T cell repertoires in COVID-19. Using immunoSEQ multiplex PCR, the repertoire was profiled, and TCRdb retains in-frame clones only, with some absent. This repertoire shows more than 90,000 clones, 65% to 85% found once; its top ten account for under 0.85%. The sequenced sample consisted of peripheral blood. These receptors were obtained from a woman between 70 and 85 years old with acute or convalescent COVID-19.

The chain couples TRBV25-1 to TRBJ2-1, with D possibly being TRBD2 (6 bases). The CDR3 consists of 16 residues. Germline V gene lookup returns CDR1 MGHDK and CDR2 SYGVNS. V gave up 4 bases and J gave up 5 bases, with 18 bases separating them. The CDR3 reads CASSGGVASADNEQFF. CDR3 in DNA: TGTGCCAGCAGTGGAGGGGTGGCTAGCGCGGACAATGAGCAGTTCTTC.

Written as DNA, the CDR3 is TGTGCCAGCAGTCTTGACAGGGTGATAGAGACCCAGTACTTC. Translated: CASSLDRVIETQYF. The chain has TRBV28 and TRBJ2-5; 7 positions agree with TRBD1. Germline assignment: CDR1 MDHEN and CDR2 SYDVKM. The CDR3 has 14 residues. J lost 4 bases, V lost 5 bases, and 7 bases had no gene match. The full variable domain, rest sourced from reference TRBV28 and TRBJ2-5, is DVKVTQSSRYLVKRTGEKVFLECVQDMDHENMFWYRQDPGLGLRLIYFSYDVKMKEKGDIPEGYSVSREKKERFSLILESASTNQTSMYLCASSLDRVIETQYFGPGTRLLVL.

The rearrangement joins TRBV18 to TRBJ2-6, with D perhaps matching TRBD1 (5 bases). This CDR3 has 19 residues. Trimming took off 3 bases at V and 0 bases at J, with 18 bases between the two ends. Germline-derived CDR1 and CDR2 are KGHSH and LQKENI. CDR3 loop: CASSPKKSDSPSGANVLTF. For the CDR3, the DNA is TGTGCCAGCTCACCTAAAAAGAGCGACAGCCCCTCTGGGGCCAACGTCCTGACTTTC.

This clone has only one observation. In nucleotides, the CDR3 is TGCAGCGTTGAGGGCACTAGCGTGAGCTCCTACGAGCAGTACTTC. Protein: CSVEGTSVSSYEQYF. The genes are TRBV29-1 and TRBJ2-7; TRBD2 matches at 7 bases. Germline CDR1 reads SQVTM; CDR2 reads ANQGSEA. The ends lost 3 bases at V and 0 bases at J; junction bases unmatched: 8. The CDR3 runs to 15 residues.

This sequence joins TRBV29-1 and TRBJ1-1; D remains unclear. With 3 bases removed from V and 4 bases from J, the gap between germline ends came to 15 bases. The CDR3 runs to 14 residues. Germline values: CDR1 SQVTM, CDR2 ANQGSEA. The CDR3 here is CSVDPSGGSTEAFF. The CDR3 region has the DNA TGCAGCGTTGACCCCTCTGGAGGGTCCACTGAAGCTTTCTTT.

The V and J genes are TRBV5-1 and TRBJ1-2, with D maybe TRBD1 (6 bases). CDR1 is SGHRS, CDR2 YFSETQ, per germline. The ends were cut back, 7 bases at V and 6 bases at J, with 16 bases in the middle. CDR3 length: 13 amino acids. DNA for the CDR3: TGCGCCAGCGGGCCCAGGGGAGGGAATGGCTACACCTTC. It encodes CASGPRGGNGYTF.

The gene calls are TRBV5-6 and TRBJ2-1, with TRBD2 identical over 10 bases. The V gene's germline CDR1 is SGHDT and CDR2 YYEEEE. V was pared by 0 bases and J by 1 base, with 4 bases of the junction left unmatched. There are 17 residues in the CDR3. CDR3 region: CASSLGSGGWSYNEQFF. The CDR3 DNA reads TGTGCCAGCAGCTTGGGTAGCGGGGGGTGGTCCTACAATGAGCAGTTCTTC.

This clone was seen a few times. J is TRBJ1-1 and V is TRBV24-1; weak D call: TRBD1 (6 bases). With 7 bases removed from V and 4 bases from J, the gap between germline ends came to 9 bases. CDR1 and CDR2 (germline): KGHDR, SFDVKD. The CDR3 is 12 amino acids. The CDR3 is CATRQGPTEAFF. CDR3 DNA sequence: TGTGCCACCAGACAGGGTCCCACTGAAGCTTTCTTT.